Given below is one T cell receptor beta chain in context. Its cognate antigen is unknown. In the naive CD8 group, cells lacked CD45RO and were positively selected for CCR7, so terminally differentiated effector memory CD45RA+ cells were left out. This sample is drawn from a study of shared clonotypes between healthy human individuals. The wider study: The plates for each donor numbered three CD4 naive, three CD4 memory, two CD8 naive and one CD8 memory. Study-wide points: Estimated richness was generally greater in naive than memory subsets.

J was trimmed by 3 bases and V by 4 bases; bases with no gene match: 4. CDR3 size: 15 residues. Germline values: CDR1 SGHTS, CDR2 YDEGEE. Clones were read by immunoSEQ multiplex PCR, and TCRdb kept only the in-frame ones, dropping some. The sample lists millions of clones, approximately 94% occurring once. The sequence was collected from a man between 18 and 29 years old in good health. Some clones in this sample may be carry-over from other donors' samples. The chain has TRBV5-8 and TRBJ2-7, with TRBD2 matching over 13 bases. The sample taken for sequencing was naive CD8+ T cells from PBMCs. The CDR3: CASSTGLAGDYEQYF. The CDR3 bases are TGTGCCAGCAGCACCGGACTAGCGGGAGACTACGAGCAGTACTTC. Based on the CDR3 plus reference TRBV5-8 and TRBJ2-7, the full variable domain is EAGVTQSPTHLIKTRGQQATLRCSPISGHTSVYWYQQALGLGLQFLLWYDEGEERNRGNFPPRFSGRQFPNYSSELNVNALELEDSALYLCASSTGLAGDYEQYFGPGTRLTVT.